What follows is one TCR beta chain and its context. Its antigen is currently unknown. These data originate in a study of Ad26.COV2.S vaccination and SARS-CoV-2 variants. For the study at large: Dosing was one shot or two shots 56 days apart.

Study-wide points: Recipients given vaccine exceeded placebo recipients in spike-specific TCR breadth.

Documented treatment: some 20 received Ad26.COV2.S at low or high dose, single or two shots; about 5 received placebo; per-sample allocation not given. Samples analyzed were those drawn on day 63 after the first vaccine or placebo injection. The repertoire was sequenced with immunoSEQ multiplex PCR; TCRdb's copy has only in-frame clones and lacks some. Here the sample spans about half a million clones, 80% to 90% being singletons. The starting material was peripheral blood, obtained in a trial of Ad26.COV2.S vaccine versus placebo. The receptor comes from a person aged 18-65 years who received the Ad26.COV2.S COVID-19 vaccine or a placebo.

This CDR3 is CASRPTGKRGYTF. DNA for the CDR3: TGTGCCAGCAGGCCGACAGGGAAGCGCGGCTACACCTTC. The chain is built from TRBV28 and TRBJ1-2; 7 bases agree with TRBD1. Germline-derived CDR1 and CDR2 are MDHEN and SYDVKM. The CDR3 consists of 13 residues. The J segment lost 8 bases and the V segment lost 6 bases, leaving 9 bases of the junction unmatched.